This entry features one TCR beta chain sequence. The antigen is unknown. The PCR used 60 Vbeta and 13 Jbeta primers. Clones were read by immunoSEQ multiplex PCR, and TCRdb kept only the in-frame ones, dropping some. Here the sample spans about 99,000 clones, 65% to 85% being singletons. These data originate in a study of cytomegalovirus exposure and HLA in healthy donors. Study-wide results and limits: Over 15,000 TCR beta sequences were associated with HLA alleles at 0.05 false discovery rate in a later analysis.

V was clipped by 5 bases and J by 0 bases, with 7 bases between them. Looked up from germline, CDR1 is WNHNN and CDR2 is SYGVQD (reference sequence). The CDR3 length is 13 residues. The sample comprised PBMCs. The TCR originated in a man aged 35 to 55 in good health and CMV-seronegative. The chain joins TRBV10-1 to TRBJ1-1, with D unclear. CDR3 DNA: TGCGCCAGCAGTAACAGCATGAACACTGAAGCTTTCTTT. It codes for CASSNSMNTEAFF.